One and the same sample provided the 27 T cell receptor beta chains below, sequenced in a study of early T cells in non-severe SARS-CoV-2 infection. TCRdb called the 5' RACE reads again in MiXCR, with one record for every CDR3 protein. Of more than 20,000 distinct CDR3 sequences in the sample, roughly 3.5% were seen once. Material: whole blood. Receptors were obtained from an adult who was a healthcare worker with PCR-confirmed SARS-CoV-2 infection or an uninfected control (not recorded which).

By proportion, this clonotype is medium-sized. The gene calls are TRBV6-2 or TRBV6-3 and TRBJ2-7, with TRBD2 matching 10 bases. The CDR3 length is 14 residues. V dropped 6 bases and J dropped 4; count of bases not matched to a gene: 6. Germline V lookup: CDR1 MNHEY, CDR2 SVGEGT. The CDR3 loop reads CASSPSGSRYEQYF. The CDR3 coding sequence is TGTGCCAGCAGCCCTAGCGGGAGTCGTTACGAGCAGTACTTC.

This clonotype was counted at least ten times. The genes are TRBV6-5 and TRBJ2-1, with 14 bases matching TRBD2. The CDR3 consists of 16 residues. Germline trimming cut 0 bases from V and 9 bases from J; bases unmatched to any gene: 4. Looked up from germline, CDR1 is MNHEY and CDR2 is SVGAGI. CDR3 DNA: TGTGCCAGCAGTTACTCGGGACTAGCGGGGGATAGTGAGCAGTTCTTC. Translation: CASSYSGLAGDSEQFF.

This clonotype was detected ten times or more. This rearrangement joins TRBV3-1 to TRBJ2-7; D is undetermined. The V and J ends lost 0 bases and 4 bases respectively, with 1 base between them. This CDR3 has 11 residues. Looked up from germline, CDR1 is LGHDT and CDR2 is YNNKEL (reference sequence). For the CDR3, the DNA is TGTGCCAGCAGCCAAGATTACGAGCAGTACTTC. It is translated as CASSQDYEQYF.

The V and J genes are TRBV6-6 and TRBJ2-1; TRBD2 aligns across 12 bases. The CDR3 has 15 residues. Germline CDR1 MNHNY, CDR2 SVGAGI (reference sequence). The trim removed 6 bases at V and 10 bases at J, leaving 10 bases unmatched. DNA for the CDR3: TGTGCCAGCAGGGTCACTAGCGGGAGGCGGGGGGAGCAGTTCTTC. Amino acids: CASRVTSGRRGEQFF.

This clonotype was seen ten or more times. The rearrangement uses TRBV5-6 and TRBJ2-6, with D perhaps TRBD2 (5 bases). CDR3 size: 17 residues. Deletions cut 4 bases from V and 0 bases from J, with 14 bases between. Germline CDR1 reads SGHDT; CDR2 reads YYEEEE. DNA of the CDR3: TGTGCCAGCAGCCCCTGGCGGGTTGGCTCTGGGGCCAACGTCCTGACTTTC. It specifies CASSPWRVGSGANVLTF.

This clonotype was found a few times. The V and J genes are TRBV19 and TRBJ2-5; TRBD1 aligns across 7 bases. The J segment lost 5 bases and the V segment lost 5 bases, leaving 5 bases of the junction unmatched. The CDR3 contains 13 residues. In germline, CDR1 is LNHDA, CDR2 SQIVND (reference sequence). The chain's CDR3 is CASSPDRVETQYF. CDR3 DNA sequence: TGTGCCAGTAGTCCCGACAGGGTCGAGACCCAGTACTTC.

By frequency in the sample, this clonotype is medium-sized. V and J are TRBV28 and TRBJ1-2, with unresolved D. The V gene's germline CDR1 is MDHEN and CDR2 SYDVKM. The CDR3 is 16 amino acids. Between the trimmed V and J ends, which lost 5 bases and 5 bases, there was a span of 21 bases. The chain's CDR3 is CASSGAQLQYYYGYTF. Here the CDR3 DNA reads TGTGCCAGCAGTGGCGCACAGCTACAATATTATTATGGCTACACCTTC.

In its sample, this clonotype was seen many times. The genes are TRBV5-6 and TRBJ2-3, with D perhaps matching TRBD1 (6 bases). Germline values: CDR1 SGHDT, CDR2 YYEEEE. CDR3 length: 14 residues. Trimming cost V 9 bases and J 5 bases, with 19 bases left between them. The CDR3 DNA reads as TGTGCCACCTCAATGGCTCACAGGGAAGATACGCAGTATTTT. This sequence encodes CATSMAHREDTQYF.

This clonotype was detected once. A clone one base away is much larger, so this may be a read error. The rearrangement joins TRBV28 to TRBJ2-5, with D maybe TRBD2 (6 bases). Germline V gives CDR1 MDHEN, CDR2 SYDVKM. The CDR3 consists of 14 residues. V gave up 5 bases and J gave up 3 bases, with 13 bases separating them. CDR3 protein: CASSGRTGEETQYF. Written as DNA, the CDR3 is TGTGCCAGCAGTGGAAGGACGGGGGAAGAGACCCAGTACTTC.

This clonotype was counted at least ten times. The chain has TRBV11-2 and TRBJ2-1; D unresolved. CDR1 is SGHAT, CDR2 FQNNGV, per germline. This CDR3 contains 13 residues. Deletions cut 2 bases from V and 2 bases from J, with 4 bases between. CDR3 DNA sequence: TGTGCCAGCAGCTTACATCCCTACAATGAGCAGTTCTTC. Encoded protein: CASSLHPYNEQFF.

This clonotype was seen a handful of times. The rearrangement joins TRBV12-3 or TRBV12-4 to TRBJ1-5; D gene unclear. V was cut by 2 bases and J by 2 bases, with 7 bases left in between. The CDR3 has 14 residues. The CDR3 DNA is TGTGCCAGCAGTTTAAGGTCAGGCAATCAGCCCCAGCATTTT. Residues: CASSLRSGNQPQHF.

There are many counts of this clonotype. The chain combines TRBV6-1 with TRBJ2-4; possible D gene TRBD2, 6 bases. CDR1 and CDR2 (germline): MNHNS, SASEGT. V dropped 2 bases and J dropped 0 bases, with 20 bases sitting between them. The CDR3 contains 19 residues. The chain's CDR3 is CASSEIRLSGPLAKNIQYF. The CDR3 DNA follows: TGTGCCAGCAGTGAAATCCGACTGAGCGGGCCACTAGCCAAAAACATTCAGTACTTC.

This clonotype was detected many times. A junction end diverges from the germline sequence, so it may reflect a read error. This chain connects TRBV5-1 to TRBJ1-1, with D tentatively TRBD1 (6 bases). CDR1 and CDR2 from the germline V gene are SGHRS and YFSETQ. The CDR3 has 15 amino acids. CDR3 coding DNA: TGCGCCAGCAGCCTCCGACAGGCCCCGACGACTGAAGCCTTCTTT. This encodes CASSLRQAPTTEAFF.

The chain carries TRBV9 and TRBJ2-7, with a weak D call TRBD1 (6 bases). The CDR3 is 13 amino acids. Between the trimmed V and J ends, which lost 4 bases and 3 bases, there was a span of 11 bases. Germline values: CDR1 SGDLS, CDR2 YYNGEE. CDR3 residues: CASSPNRDYEQYF. The CDR3 region has the DNA TGTGCCAGCAGCCCTAACAGGGACTACGAGCAGTACTTC.

This clonotype was counted ten times or more. This chain links TRBV5-5 with TRBJ2-2, with 8 bases that match TRBD1. Germline V gene data show CDR1 as SGHKS and CDR2 as YYEKEE (reference sequence). Unmatched junction bases numbered 4, after V lost 2 bases and J lost 4 bases. The CDR3 has 15 residues. In nucleotides, the CDR3 is TGTGCCAGCAGCTTCGGCAGGGGGCTCACCGGGGAGCTGTTTTTT. Protein sequence: CASSFGRGLTGELFF.

By sample share, this clonotype is medium-sized. The chain carries TRBV7-2 and TRBJ2-3, with D unresolved. The CDR3 is 12 residues long. Germline values: CDR1 SGHTA, CDR2 FQGNSA. The germline V and J ends were trimmed by 2 bases and 4 bases, with 4 bases remaining between them. This CDR3 reads CASSLRADTQYF. The CDR3 region has the DNA TGTGCCAGCAGCTTACGGGCAGATACGCAGTATTTT.

This clonotype ranks as medium-sized (0.01 to 0.1%). The chain employs TRBV27 and TRBJ1-5; D uncertain. The V gene lost 4 bases and the J gene lost 4 bases, with 11 bases spanning the gap. This CDR3 region has 14 residues. Germline V gives CDR1 MNHEY, CDR2 SMNVEV (reference sequence). The CDR3 reads CASSSTLGNQPQHF. The CDR3 nucleotides are TGTGCCAGCAGTTCCACCCTGGGAAATCAGCCCCAGCATTTT.

This clonotype was seen ten or more times. The chain links TRBV29-1 to TRBJ2-7, with 7 bases aligning to TRBD2. The V and J ends lost 4 bases and 6 bases, in that order; junction bases with no gene match: 3. The V gene's germline CDR1 is SQVTM and CDR2 ANQGSEA. This CDR3 region has 11 residues. The CDR3 here is CSVGTRPEQYF. The CDR3 coding sequence is TGCAGCGTTGGGACTAGGCCCGAGCAGTACTTC.

This clonotype was counted at least ten times. The V gene is TRBV5-4, the J gene TRBJ2-7, with TRBD1 identical over 9 bases. CDR3 length: 16 residues. The germline gives CDR1 SGHNT, CDR2 YYREEE (reference sequence). The V and J ends lost 4 bases and 2 bases, in that order; junction bases with no gene match: 10. CDR3 loop: CASSPGAGTGTYEQYF. The CDR3 DNA reads as TGTGCCAGCAGCCCTGGGGCCGGGACAGGGACCTACGAGCAGTACTTC.

This clonotype has at least ten counts. Here the CDR3 reads CASSQDQLAGDPRETQYF. The CDR3 nucleotides are TGTGCCAGCAGCCAAGATCAGCTAGCGGGGGATCCGCGAGAGACCCAGTACTTC. The chain combines TRBV3-1 with TRBJ2-5; 10 bases match TRBD2. The V gene's germline CDR1 is LGHDT and CDR2 YNNKEL (reference sequence). This CDR3 is 18 amino acids long. The V and J ends lost 0 bases and 4 bases, in that order; junction bases with no gene match: 11.

This rearrangement joins TRBV2 to TRBJ2-3; 14 positions match TRBD2. There are 17 residues in the CDR3. V lost 3 bases, J lost 6 bases, and 8 bases stayed unmatched. CDR1 is SNHLY, CDR2 FYNNEI, per germline. CDR3 residues: CASSDLGLAGVADTQYF. CDR3 nucleotides: TGTGCCAGCAGTGATTTGGGACTAGCGGGAGTGGCGGATACGCAGTATTTT.

In this sample, this clonotype is medium-sized. The gene calls are TRBV7-2 and TRBJ2-1, with 7 bases that match TRBD1. V shed 0 bases, J shed 1 base, and the junction held 9 bases outside the gene matches. CDR3 length: 18 amino acids. Germline CDR1 is SGHTA and CDR2 is FQGNSA. The CDR3 sequence is CASSLAGGTIRSYNEQFF. The DNA for the CDR3 is TGTGCCAGCAGCTTAGCAGGGGGCACGATCAGGTCCTACAATGAGCAGTTCTTC. The full variable domain, rest sourced from reference TRBV7-2 and TRBJ2-1, is GAGVSQSPSNKVTEKGKDVELRCDPISGHTALYWYRQSLGQGLEFLIYFQGNSAPDKSGLPSDRFSAERTGGSVSTLTIQRTQQEDSAVYLCASSLAGGTIRSYNEQFFGPGTRLTVL.

In its sample, this clonotype was seen many times. The chain links TRBV2 to TRBJ2-1, with D maybe TRBD1 (5 bases). The CDR3 sequence is 14 residues long. Germline V CDR1 and CDR2: SNHLY, FYNNEI. V was clipped by 5 bases and J by 9 bases, with 17 bases between them. The CDR3 here is CASSRLWGISEQFF. CDR3 in DNA: TGTGCCAGCAGTCGGCTGTGGGGCATCAGTGAGCAGTTCTTC.

This clonotype was observed many times. The chain carries TRBV7-9 and TRBJ1-2; D gene ambiguous. The length of the CDR3 is 15 residues. Trimming left V 1 base short and J 1 base short, with 10 bases between. Germline V gene data show CDR1 as SEHNR and CDR2 as FQNEAQ (reference sequence). CDR3: CASSLDRHVNYGYTF. Written as DNA, the CDR3 is TGTGCCAGCAGCTTAGATCGGCACGTTAACTATGGCTACACCTTC.

The sample holds many counts of this clonotype. The rearrangement joins TRBV29-1 to TRBJ2-6, with D hard to call. CDR1 and CDR2 from the germline V gene are SQVTM and ANQGSEA. Trimming took 4 bases from V and 2 from J, leaving 6 bases between them. CDR3 length: 13 amino acids. CDR3: CSVGGAGANVLTF. The CDR3 nucleotides read TGCAGCGTTGGAGGTGCTGGGGCCAACGTCCTGACTTTC. Complete variable domain (other parts from reference TRBV29-1 and TRBJ2-6): SAVISQKPSRDICQRGTSLTIQCQVDSQVTMMFWYRQQPGQSLTLIATANQGSEATYESGFVIDKFPISRPNLTFSTLTVSNMSPEDSSIYLCSVGGAGANVLTFGAGSRLTVL.

This clonotype was seen at least ten times. V and J are TRBV20-1 and TRBJ2-5, with TRBD2 as a possible D gene (6 bases). There are 13 residues in the CDR3. The germline gives CDR1 DFQATT, CDR2 SNEGSKA (reference sequence). V lost 5 bases and J lost 1, with 11 bases in between. CDR3 in DNA: TGCAGTGCTCGTATAGCGGTCCAAGAGACCCAGTACTTC. Residues: CSARIAVQETQYF.

This clonotype was counted at least ten times. The CDR3 bases are TGTGCCAGCAGCCAAGGACTAGCGGGAGGCTACGAGCAGTACTTC. Encoded protein: CASSQGLAGGYEQYF. V is TRBV3-1 and J is TRBJ2-7; 13 bases align to TRBD2. Trimming removed 1 base from V and 3 bases from J; junction bases left unmatched: 0. The CDR3 consists of 15 residues. Germline CDR1 and CDR2: LGHDT and YNNKEL (reference sequence).